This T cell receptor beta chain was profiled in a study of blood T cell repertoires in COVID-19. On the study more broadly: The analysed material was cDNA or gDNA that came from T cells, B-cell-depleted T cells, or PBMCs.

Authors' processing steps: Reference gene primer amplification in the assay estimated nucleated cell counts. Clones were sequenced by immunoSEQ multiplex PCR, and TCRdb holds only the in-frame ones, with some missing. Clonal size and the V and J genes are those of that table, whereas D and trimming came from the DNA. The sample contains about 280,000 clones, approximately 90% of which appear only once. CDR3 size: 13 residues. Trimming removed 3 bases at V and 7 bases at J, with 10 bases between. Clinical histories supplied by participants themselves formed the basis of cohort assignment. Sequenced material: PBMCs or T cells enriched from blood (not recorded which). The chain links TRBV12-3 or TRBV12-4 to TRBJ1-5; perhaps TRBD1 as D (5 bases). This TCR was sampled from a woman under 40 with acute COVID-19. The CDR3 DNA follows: TGTGCCAGCAGTTTCGGGGGAGGGCAGCCCCAGCATTTT. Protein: CASSFGGGQPQHF.